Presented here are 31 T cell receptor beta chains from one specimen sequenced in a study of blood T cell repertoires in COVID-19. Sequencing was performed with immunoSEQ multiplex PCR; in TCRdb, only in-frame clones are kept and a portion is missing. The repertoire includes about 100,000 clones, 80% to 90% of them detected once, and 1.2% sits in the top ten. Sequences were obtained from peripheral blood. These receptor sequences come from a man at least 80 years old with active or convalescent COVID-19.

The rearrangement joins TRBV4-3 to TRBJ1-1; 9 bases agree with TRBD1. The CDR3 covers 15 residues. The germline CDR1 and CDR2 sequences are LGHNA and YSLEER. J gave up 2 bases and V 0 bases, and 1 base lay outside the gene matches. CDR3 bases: TGCGCCAGCAGCCAAGATACAGGGGGCAACACTGAAGCTTTCTTT. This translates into CASSQDTGGNTEAFF.

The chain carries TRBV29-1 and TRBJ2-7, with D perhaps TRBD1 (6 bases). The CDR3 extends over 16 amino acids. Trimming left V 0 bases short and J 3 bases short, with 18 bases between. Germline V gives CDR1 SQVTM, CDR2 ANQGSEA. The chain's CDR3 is CSVEDSLQGSIYEQYF. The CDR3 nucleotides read TGCAGCGTTGAAGATTCACTACAGGGTTCCATCTACGAGCAGTACTTC.

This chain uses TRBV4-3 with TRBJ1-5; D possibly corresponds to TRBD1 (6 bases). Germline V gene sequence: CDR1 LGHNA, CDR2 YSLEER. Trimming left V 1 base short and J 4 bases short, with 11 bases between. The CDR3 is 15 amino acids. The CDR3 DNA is TGCGCCAGCAGCCAAGGGCAGGGGTTAAATCAGCCCCAGCATTTT. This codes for CASSQGQGLNQPQHF.

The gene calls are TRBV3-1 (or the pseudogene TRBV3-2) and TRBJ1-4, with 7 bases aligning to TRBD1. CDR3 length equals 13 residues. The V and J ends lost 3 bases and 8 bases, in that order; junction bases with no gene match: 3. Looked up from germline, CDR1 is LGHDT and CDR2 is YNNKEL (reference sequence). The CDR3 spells CASSHRGDEKLFF. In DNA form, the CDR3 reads TGTGCCAGCAGCCACAGGGGGGACGAAAAACTGTTTTTT.

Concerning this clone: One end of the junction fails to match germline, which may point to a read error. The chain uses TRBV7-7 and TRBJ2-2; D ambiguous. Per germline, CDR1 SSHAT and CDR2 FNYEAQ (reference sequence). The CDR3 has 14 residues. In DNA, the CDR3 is TGTGCTAGCAGCTTAACCGGGAACACCGGGGAGCTGTTTTTT. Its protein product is CASSLTGNTGELFF.

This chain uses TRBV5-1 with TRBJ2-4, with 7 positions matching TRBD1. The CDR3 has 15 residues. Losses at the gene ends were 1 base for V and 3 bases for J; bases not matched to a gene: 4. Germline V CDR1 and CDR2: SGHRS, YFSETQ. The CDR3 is CASSLTGVGKNIQYF. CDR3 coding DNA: TGCGCCAGCAGCTTGACAGGGGTAGGCAAAAACATTCAGTACTTC.

Written as DNA, the CDR3 is TGTGCCAGCAGCCTCGAGAGGCGCTCGGGCACCGGGGAGCTGTTTTTT. It yields the protein CASSLERRSGTGELFF. V is TRBV7-9 and J is TRBJ2-2; D gene uncertain. V gave up 5 bases and J gave up 4 bases, with 17 bases separating them. CDR3 size: 16 residues. Germline-derived CDR1 and CDR2 are SEHNR and FQNEAQ (reference sequence). Full variable domain (remainder filled in from reference TRBV7-9 and TRBJ2-2): DTGVSQNPRHKITKRGQNVTFRCDPISEHNRLYWYRQTLGQGPEFLTYFQNEAQLEKSRLLSDRFSAERPKGSFSTLEIQRTEQGDSAMYLCASSLERRSGTGELFFGEGSRLTVL.

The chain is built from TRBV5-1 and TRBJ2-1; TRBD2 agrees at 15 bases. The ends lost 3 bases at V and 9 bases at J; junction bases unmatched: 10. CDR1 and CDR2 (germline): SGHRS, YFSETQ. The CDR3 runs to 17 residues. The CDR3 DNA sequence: TGCGCCAGCAGCTCGACTTTAGGACTAGCGGGAGGGATTGAGCAGTTCTTC. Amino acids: CASSSTLGLAGGIEQFF.

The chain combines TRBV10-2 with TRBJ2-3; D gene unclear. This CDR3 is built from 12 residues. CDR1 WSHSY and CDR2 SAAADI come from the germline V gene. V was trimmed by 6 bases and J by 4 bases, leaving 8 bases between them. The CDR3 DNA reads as TGCGCCAGCAGCAACGTAGCAGATACGCAGTATTTT. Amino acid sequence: CASSNVADTQYF.

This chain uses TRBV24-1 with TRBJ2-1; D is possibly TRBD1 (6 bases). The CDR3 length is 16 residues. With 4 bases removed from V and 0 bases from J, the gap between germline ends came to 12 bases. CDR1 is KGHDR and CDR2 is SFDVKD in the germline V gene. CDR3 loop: CATSEATGSSYNEQFF. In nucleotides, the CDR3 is TGTGCCACCAGTGAGGCTACAGGGAGCTCCTACAATGAGCAGTTCTTC.

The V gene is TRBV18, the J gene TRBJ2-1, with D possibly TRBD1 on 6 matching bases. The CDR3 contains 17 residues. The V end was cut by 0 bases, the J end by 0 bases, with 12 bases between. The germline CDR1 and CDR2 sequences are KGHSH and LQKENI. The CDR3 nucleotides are TGTGCCAGCTCACCACCGCAGGGGCCTAGCTCCTACAATGAGCAGTTCTTC. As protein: CASSPPQGPSSYNEQFF.

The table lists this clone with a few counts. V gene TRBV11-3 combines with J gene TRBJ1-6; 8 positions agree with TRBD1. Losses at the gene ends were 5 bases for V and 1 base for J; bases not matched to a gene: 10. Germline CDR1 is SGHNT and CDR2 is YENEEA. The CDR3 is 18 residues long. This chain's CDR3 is CASSLPRTGWSYNSPLHF. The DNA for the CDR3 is TGTGCCAGCAGCCTACCACGGACAGGGTGGTCCTATAATTCACCCCTCCACTTT. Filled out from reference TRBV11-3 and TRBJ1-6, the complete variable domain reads EAGVVQSPRYKIIEKKQPVAFWCNPISGHNTLYWYLQNLGQGPELLIRYENEEAVDDSQLPKDRFSAERLKGVDSTLKIQPAELGDSAVYLCASSLPRTGWSYNSPLHFGNGTRLTVT.

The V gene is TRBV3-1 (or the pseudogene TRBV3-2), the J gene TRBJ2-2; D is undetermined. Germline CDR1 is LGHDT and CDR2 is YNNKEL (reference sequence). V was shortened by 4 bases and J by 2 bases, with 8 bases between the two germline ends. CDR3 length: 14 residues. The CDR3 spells CASSPQVNTGELFF. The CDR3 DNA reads TGTGCCAGCAGCCCGCAGGTAAACACCGGGGAGCTGTTTTTT.

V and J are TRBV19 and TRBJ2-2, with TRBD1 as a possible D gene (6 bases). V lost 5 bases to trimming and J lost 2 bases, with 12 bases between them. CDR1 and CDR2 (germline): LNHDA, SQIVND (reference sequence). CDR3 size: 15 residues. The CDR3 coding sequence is TGTGCCAGTAGTGTGGACAGTTTTAACACCGGGGAGCTGTTTTTT. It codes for CASSVDSFNTGELFF. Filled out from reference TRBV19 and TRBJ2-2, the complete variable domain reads DGGITQSPKYLFRKEGQNVTLSCEQNLNHDAMYWYRQDPGQGLRLIYYSQIVNDFQKGDIAEGYSVSREKKESFPLTVTSAQKNPTAFYLCASSVDSFNTGELFFGEGSRLTVL.

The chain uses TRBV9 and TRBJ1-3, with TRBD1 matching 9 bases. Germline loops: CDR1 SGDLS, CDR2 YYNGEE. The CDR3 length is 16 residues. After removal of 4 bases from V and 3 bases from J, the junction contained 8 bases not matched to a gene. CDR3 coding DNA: TGTGCCAGCAGCTTCGAAACAGGGGGCAGTGGAAACACCATATATTTT. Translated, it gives CASSFETGGSGNTIYF.

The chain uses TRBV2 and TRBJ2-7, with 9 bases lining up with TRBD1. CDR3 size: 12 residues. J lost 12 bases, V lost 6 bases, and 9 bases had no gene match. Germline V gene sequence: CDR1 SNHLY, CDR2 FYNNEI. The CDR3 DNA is TGTGCCAGCAGCGTGGACAGGGGAGTGCCGTACTTC. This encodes CASSVDRGVPYF.

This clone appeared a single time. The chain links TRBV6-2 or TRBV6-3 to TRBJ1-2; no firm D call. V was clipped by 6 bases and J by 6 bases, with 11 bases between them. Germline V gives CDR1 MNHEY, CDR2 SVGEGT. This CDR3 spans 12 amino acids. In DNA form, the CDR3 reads TGTGCCAGCAGCGATCTTCCGGATGGCTACACCTTC. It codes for CASSDLPDGYTF.

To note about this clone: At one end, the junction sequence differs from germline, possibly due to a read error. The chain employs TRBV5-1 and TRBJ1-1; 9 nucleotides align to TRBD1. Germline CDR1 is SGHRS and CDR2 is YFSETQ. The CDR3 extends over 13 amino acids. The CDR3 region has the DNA TGCGCCAGCAGTTTGGACAGGGGCACTGAAGCTTTCTTT. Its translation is CASSLDRGTEAFF.

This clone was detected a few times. The CDR3 sequence: CASSDRAGGTQETQYF. The CDR3 DNA follows: TGTGCCAGCTCAGATAGAGCGGGAGGAACCCAAGAGACCCAGTACTTC. The chain links TRBV18 to TRBJ2-5; 9 bases fit TRBD2. This CDR3 region has 16 residues. With 5 bases clipped from V and 1 base from J, the junction kept 8 bases outside the gene matches. Germline CDR1 reads KGHSH; CDR2 reads LQKENI.

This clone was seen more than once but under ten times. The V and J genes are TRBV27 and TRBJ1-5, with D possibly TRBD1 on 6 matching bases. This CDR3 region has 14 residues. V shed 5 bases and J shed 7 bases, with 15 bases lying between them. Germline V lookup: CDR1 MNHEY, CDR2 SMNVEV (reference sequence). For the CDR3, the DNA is TGTGCCAGCAGTCTTTTACAGGGATCCCAGCCCCAGCATTTT. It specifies CASSLLQGSQPQHF.

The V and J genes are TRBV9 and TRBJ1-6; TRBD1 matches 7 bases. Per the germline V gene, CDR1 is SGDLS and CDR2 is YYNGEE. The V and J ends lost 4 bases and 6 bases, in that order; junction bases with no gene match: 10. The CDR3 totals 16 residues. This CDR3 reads CASSPGGYPRNSPLHF. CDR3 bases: TGTGCCAGCAGCCCAGGGGGTTACCCACGTAATTCACCCCTCCACTTT.

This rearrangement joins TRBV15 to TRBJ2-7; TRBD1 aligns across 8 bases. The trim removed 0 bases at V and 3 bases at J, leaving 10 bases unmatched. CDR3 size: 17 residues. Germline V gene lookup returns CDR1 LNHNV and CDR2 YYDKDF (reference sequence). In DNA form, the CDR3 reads TGTGCCACCAGCAGAGATGCCGGGACAGGTACCCTCTACGAGCAGTACTTC. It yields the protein CATSRDAGTGTLYEQYF.

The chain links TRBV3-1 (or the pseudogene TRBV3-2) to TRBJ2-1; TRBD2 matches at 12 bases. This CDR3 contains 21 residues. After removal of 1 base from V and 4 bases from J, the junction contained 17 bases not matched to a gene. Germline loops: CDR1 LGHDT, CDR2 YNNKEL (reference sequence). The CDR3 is CASSQGKILAVTSGRYNEQFF. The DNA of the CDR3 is TGTGCCAGCAGCCAAGGAAAGATCCTGGCGGTCACTAGCGGGAGGTACAATGAGCAGTTCTTC.

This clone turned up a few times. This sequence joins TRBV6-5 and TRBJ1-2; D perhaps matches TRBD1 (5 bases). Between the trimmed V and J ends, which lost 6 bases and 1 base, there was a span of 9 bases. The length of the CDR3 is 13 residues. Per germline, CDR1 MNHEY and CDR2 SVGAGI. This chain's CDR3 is CASRAGINYGYTF. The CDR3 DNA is TGTGCCAGCAGGGCAGGGATTAACTATGGCTACACCTTC.

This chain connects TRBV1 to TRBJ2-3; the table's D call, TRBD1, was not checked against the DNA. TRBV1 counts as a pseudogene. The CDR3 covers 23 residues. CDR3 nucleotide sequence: TGCACCAGCAGCCAAGATAAGCTTAATCGTCTAAGAGTCGCAGGTCCTAGCACAGATACGCAGTATTTT. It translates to CTSSQDKLNRLRVAGPSTDTQYF.

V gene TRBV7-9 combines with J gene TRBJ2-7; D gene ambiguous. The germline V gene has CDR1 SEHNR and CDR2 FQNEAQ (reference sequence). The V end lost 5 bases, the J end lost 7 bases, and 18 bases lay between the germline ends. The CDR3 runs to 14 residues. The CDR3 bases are TGTGCCAGCAGCCCTCCCCAGATACCCTTAGAGCAGTACTTC. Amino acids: CASSPPQIPLEQYF.

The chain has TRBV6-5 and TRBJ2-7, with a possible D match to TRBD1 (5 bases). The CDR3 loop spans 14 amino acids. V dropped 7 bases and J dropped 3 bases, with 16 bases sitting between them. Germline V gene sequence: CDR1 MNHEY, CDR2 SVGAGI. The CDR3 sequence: CASIYRTPHYEQYF. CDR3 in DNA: TGTGCCAGCATCTACCGGACACCACACTACGAGCAGTACTTC.

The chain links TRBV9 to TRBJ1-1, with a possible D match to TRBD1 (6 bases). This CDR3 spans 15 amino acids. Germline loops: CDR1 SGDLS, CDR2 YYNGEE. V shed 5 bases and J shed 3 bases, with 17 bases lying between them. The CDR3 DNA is TGTGCCAGCAGAGCAGGGGTTCGTCGGGACACTGAAGCTTTCTTT. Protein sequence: CASRAGVRRDTEAFF. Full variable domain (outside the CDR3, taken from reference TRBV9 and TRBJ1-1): DSGVTQTPKHLITATGQRVTLRCSPRSGDLSVYWYQQSLDQGLQFLIQYYNGEERAKGNILERFSAQQFPDLHSELNLSSLELGDSALYFCASRAGVRRDTEAFFGQGTRLTVV.

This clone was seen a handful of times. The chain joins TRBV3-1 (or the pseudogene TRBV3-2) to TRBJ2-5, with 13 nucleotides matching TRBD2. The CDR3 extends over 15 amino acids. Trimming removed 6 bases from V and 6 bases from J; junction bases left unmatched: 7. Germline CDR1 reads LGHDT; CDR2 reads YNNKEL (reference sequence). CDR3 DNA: TGTGCCAGCAGACACTCGACTAGCGGGAGGCAGACCCAGTACTTC. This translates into CASRHSTSGRQTQYF.

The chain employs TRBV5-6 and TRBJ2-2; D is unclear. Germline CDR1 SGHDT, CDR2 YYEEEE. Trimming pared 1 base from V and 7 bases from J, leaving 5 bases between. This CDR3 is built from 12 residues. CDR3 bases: TGTGCCAGCAGCTTGTACAGCGGGGAGCTGTTTTTT. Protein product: CASSLYSGELFF.

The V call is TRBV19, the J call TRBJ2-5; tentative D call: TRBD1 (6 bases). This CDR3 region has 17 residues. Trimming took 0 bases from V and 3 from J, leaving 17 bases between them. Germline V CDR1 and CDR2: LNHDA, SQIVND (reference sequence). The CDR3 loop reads CASSIDDRPRVEETQYF. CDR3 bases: TGTGCCAGTAGTATAGACGACAGGCCACGGGTGGAAGAGACCCAGTACTTC.